This TCR beta chain derives from a study of PD-1 blockade in classical Hodgkin lymphoma. Study findings and constraints: As was reported, newly diagnosed patients showed lower baseline TCR diversity than healthy donors did. Researchers reported that CD4+ TCR diversity, though not CD8+, rose significantly by C4D1. Complete responders' baseline diversity resembled that of newly diagnosed patients. The causes of the repertoire differences, possibly disease activity or prior therapy, remain undefined.

The protocol was immunoSEQ multiplex PCR, while the TCRdb copy is restricted to in-frame clones and leaves out a portion. The sample records 25,000 or so clones, roughly 80% being singletons. Autologous stem cell transplantation was followed by relapse in every patient, and brentuximab vedotin exposure varied. CD4+ T cells were purified from thawed PBMCs by magnetic negative selection. The germline CDR1 and CDR2 sequences are SGHTA and FQGNSA. With V trimmed by 2 bases and J by 5 bases, 12 bases remained unmatched. The CDR3 runs to 17 residues. For this clone: The antigen is unknown.

The sequencing used CD4+ T cells from blood, collected at baseline. The chain employs TRBV7-2 and TRBJ2-5; 9 bases agree with TRBD2. The TCR comes from a human donor with classical Hodgkin lymphoma. CDR3 DNA: TGTGCCAGCAGCTTAAGGTCCCAATTGGCGGGGGGGGAGACCCAGTACTTC. It yields the protein CASSLRSQLAGGETQYF.